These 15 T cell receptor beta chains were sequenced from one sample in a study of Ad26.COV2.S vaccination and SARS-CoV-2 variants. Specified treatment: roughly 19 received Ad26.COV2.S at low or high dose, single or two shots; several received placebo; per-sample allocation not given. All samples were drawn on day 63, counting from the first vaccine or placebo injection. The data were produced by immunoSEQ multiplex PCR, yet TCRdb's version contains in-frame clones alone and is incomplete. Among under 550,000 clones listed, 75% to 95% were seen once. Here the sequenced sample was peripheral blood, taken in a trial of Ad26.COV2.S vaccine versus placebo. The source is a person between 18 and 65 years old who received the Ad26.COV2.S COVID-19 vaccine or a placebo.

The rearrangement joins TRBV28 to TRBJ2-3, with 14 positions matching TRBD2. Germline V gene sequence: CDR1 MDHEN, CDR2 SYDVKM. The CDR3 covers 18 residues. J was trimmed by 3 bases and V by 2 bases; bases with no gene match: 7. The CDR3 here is CASSLLGTSGSLTDTQYF. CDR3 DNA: TGTGCCAGCAGTTTACTTGGGACTAGCGGGAGTCTAACAGATACGCAGTATTTT.

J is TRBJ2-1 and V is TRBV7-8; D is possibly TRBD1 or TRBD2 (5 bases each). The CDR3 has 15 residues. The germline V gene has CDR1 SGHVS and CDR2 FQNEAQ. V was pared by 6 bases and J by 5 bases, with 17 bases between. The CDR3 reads CASRSGTTTNNEQFF. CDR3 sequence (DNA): TGTGCCAGCAGATCCGGGACCACTACTAACAATGAGCAGTTCTTC.

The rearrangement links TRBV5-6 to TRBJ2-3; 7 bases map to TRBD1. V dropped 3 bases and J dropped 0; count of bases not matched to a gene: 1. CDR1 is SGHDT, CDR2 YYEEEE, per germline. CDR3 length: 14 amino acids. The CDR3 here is CASSYRGSTDTQYF. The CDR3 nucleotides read TGTGCCAGCAGCTACAGGGGTAGCACAGATACGCAGTATTTT.

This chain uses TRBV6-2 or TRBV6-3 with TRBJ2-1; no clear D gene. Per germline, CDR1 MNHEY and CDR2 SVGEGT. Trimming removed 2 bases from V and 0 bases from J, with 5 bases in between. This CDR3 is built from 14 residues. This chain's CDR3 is CASSYRSSYNEQFF. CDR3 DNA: TGTGCCAGCAGTTACAGATCCTCCTACAATGAGCAGTTCTTC.

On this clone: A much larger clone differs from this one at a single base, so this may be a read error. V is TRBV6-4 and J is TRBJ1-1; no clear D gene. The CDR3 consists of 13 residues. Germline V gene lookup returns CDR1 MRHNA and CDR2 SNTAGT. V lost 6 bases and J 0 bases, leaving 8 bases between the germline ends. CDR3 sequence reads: CASRSTLNTEAFF. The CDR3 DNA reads TGTGCCAGCAGGTCGACACTGAACACTGAAGCTTTCTTT.

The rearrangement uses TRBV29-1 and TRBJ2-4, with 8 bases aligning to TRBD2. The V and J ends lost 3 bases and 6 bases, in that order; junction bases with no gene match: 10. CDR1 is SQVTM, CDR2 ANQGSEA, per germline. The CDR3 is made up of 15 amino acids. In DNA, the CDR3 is TGCAGCGTTGAGCCGAGAGGCCGGGGGGGAAACATTCAGTACTTC. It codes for CSVEPRGRGGNIQYF.

CDR3 in amino acids: CSVTITGLGETQYF. The CDR3 DNA reads TGCAGCGTAACCATTACAGGGTTGGGAGAGACCCAGTACTTC. The chain has TRBV29-1 and TRBJ2-5; D is perhaps TRBD1 (6 bases). This CDR3 is 14 amino acids long. Trimming took 6 bases from V and 4 from J, leaving 18 bases between them. Per germline, CDR1 SQVTM and CDR2 ANQGSEA.

CDR3 in amino acids: CASSETGSEAFF. For the CDR3, the DNA is TGTGCCAGCAGCGAGACAGGGTCTGAAGCTTTCTTT. The chain has TRBV28 and TRBJ1-1; 7 bases fit TRBD1. Germline CDR1 and CDR2: MDHEN and SYDVKM. The junction had 4 bases not matched to a gene; V was cut back by 6 bases and J by 6 bases. CDR3 length: 12 amino acids.

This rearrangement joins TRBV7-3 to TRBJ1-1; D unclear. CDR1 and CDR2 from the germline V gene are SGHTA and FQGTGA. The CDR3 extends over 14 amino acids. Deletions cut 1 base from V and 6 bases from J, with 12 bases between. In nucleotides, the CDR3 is TGTGCCAGCAGCTTAAGAAGGGAAAGGGCTGAAGCTTTCTTT. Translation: CASSLRRERAEAFF. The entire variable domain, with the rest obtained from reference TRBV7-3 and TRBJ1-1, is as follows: GAGVSQTPSNKVTEKGKYVELRCDPISGHTALYWYRQSLGQGPEFLIYFQGTGAADDSGLPNDRFFAVRPEGSVSTLKIQRTERGDSAVYLCASSLRRERAEAFFGQGTRLTVV.

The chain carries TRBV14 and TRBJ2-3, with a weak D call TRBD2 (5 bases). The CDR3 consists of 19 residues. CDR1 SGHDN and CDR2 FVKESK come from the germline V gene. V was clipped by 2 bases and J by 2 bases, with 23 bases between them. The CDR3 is CASSQPETNPTIFTDTQYF. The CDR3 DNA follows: TGTGCCAGCAGCCAACCGGAGACTAACCCAACCATTTTCACAGATACGCAGTATTTT.

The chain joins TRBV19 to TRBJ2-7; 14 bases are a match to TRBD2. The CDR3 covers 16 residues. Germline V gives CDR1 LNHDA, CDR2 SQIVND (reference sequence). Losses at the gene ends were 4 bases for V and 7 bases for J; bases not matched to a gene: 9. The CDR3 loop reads CASSKRLAGGPREQYF. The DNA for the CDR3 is TGTGCCAGTAGTAAACGACTAGCGGGAGGGCCCAGGGAGCAGTACTTC.

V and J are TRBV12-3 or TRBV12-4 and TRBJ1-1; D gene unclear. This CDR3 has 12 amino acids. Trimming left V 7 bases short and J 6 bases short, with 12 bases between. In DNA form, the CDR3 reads TGTGCCAGCACGCGACCTGGCCCTGAAGCTTTCTTT. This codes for CASTRPGPEAFF.

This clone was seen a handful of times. The CDR3 is CASSIDNTGTGEETQYF. CDR3 in DNA: TGTGCCAGTAGTATAGACAATACCGGGACAGGGGAAGAGACCCAGTACTTC. The rearrangement links TRBV19 to TRBJ2-5, with 10 nucleotides matching TRBD1. The V segment lost 0 bases and the J segment 3 bases; nucleotides outside the gene matches: 7. The V gene's germline CDR1 is LNHDA and CDR2 SQIVND (reference sequence). This CDR3 region has 17 residues.

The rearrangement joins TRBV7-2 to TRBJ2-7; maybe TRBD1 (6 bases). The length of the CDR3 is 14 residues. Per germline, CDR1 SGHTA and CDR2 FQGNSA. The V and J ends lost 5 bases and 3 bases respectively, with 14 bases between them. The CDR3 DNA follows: TGTGCCAGCAGCCTAAACGGACAGAACTACGAGCAGTACTTC. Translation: CASSLNGQNYEQYF.

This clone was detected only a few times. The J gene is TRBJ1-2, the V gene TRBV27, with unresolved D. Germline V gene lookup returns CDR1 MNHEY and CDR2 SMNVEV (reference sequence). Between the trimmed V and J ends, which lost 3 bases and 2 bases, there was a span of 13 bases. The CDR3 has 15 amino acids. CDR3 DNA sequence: TGTGCCAGCAGTTTCAATACGATTCAGAACTATGGCTACACCTTC. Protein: CASSFNTIQNYGYTF.